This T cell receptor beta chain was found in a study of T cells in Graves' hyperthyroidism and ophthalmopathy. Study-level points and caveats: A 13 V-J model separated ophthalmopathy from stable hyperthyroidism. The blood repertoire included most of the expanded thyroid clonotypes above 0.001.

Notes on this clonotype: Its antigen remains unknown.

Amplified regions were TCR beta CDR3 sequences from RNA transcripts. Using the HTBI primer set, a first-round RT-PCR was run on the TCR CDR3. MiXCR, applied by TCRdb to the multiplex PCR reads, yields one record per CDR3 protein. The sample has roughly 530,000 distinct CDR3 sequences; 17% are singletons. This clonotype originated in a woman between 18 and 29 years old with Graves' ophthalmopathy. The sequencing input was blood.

CDR3 bases: TGTGCCAGTAGTAGCTCCCAGGGGGCGCAAGCCAAAAACATTCAGTACTTC. This translates into CASSSSQGAQAKNIQYF. This chain joins TRBV19 and TRBJ2-4; 8 bases match TRBD1. The germline V gene has CDR1 LNHDA and CDR2 SQIVND (reference sequence). Trimming at V came to 4 bases and at J to 0 bases, leaving 8 bases not matched to a gene. This CDR3 has 17 residues.